The 10 T cell receptor beta chains below all came from one sample that was sequenced in a study of cytomegalovirus exposure and HLA in healthy donors. The PCR was carried out with 60 Vbeta primers and 13 Jbeta primers. Here immunoSEQ multiplex PCR was the method, and the copy in TCRdb shows in-frame clones only, minus some. The sample includes about 92,000 clones, 69% of them seen just once. Sequenced input: PBMCs. These receptors originate from a middle-aged man in good health and CMV-seronegative.

The rearrangement links TRBV19 to TRBJ1-5; no firm D call. This CDR3 has 17 residues. The V end was cut by 3 bases, the J end by 0 bases, with 15 bases between. Germline V CDR1 and CDR2: LNHDA, SQIVND (reference sequence). The CDR3 bases are TGTGCCAGTAGTATCCGGGATTATTCGTATAGCAATCAGCCCCAGCATTTT. This translates into CASSIRDYSYSNQPQHF.

The chain links TRBV7-3 to TRBJ2-2; D might be TRBD1 (6 bases). Germline V CDR1 and CDR2: SGHTA, FQGTGA. This CDR3 spans 15 amino acids. The V end lost 6 bases, the J end lost 4 bases, and 15 bases lay between the germline ends. CDR3 DNA: TGTGCCAGCAGATCGGGGCCGGACAGCACCGGGGAGCTGTTTTTT. Amino acid sequence: CASRSGPDSTGELFF. Combining the CDR3 with reference TRBV7-3 and TRBJ2-2 gives the whole variable domain GAGVSQTPSNKVTEKGKYVELRCDPISGHTALYWYRQSLGQGPEFLIYFQGTGAADDSGLPNDRFFAVRPEGSVSTLKIQRTERGDSAVYLCASRSGPDSTGELFFGEGSRLTVL.

This chain joins TRBV5-3 and TRBJ1-5; weak D call: TRBD1 (6 bases). TRBV5-3 is treated as an ORF (open reading frame) with a function not yet certain. The length of the CDR3 is 19 residues. The V gene lost 4 bases and the J gene lost 0 bases, with 23 bases spanning the gap. CDR3 sequence (DNA): TGTGCCAGAAGCCAGGGACGGGGACAAACTCTCACTAGCAATCAGCCCCAGCATTTT. Translation gives CARSQGRGQTLTSNQPQHF.

J is TRBJ1-1 and V is TRBV6-5, with D tentatively TRBD1 (6 bases). With 6 bases removed from V and 5 bases from J, the gap between germline ends came to 16 bases. Germline V gives CDR1 MNHEY, CDR2 SVGAGI. The CDR3 loop spans 14 amino acids. The CDR3 region has the DNA TGTGCCAGCAGGCTACAGGGTAAAGAAACTGAAGCTTTCTTT. Translated: CASRLQGKETEAFF.

Only a few counts were recorded for this clone. V gene TRBV6-1 combines with J gene TRBJ2-1; 12 bases match TRBD2. This CDR3 is built from 18 residues. CDR1 is MNHNS and CDR2 is SASEGT in the germline V gene. Trimming removed 2 bases from V and 8 bases from J; junction bases left unmatched: 13. The DNA for the CDR3 is TGTGCCAGCAGTGAACTAGCGGGGGGGCCGAAAAGTTTCGATGAGCAGTTCTTC. This translates into CASSELAGGPKSFDEQFF.

The rearrangement links TRBV9 to TRBJ2-5, with 8 bases lining up with TRBD1. Germline CDR1 reads SGDLS; CDR2 reads YYNGEE. This CDR3 comprises 16 residues. Trimming cost V 5 bases and J 4 bases; bases outside gene matches: 13. CDR3 nucleotide sequence: TGTGCCAGCAGTCCTCCCGGACAGGGCCGGACAGAGACCCAGTACTTC. Its translation: CASSPPGQGRTETQYF.

This clone has only one observation. The chain employs TRBV6-5 and TRBJ1-2; 9 bases are shared with TRBD1. The CDR3 has 15 amino acids. Per germline, CDR1 MNHEY and CDR2 SVGAGI. Trimming cost V 4 bases and J 2 bases; bases outside gene matches: 5. The CDR3 DNA reads TGTGCCAGCAGTTCCCGGACAGGGGCGAACTATGGCTACACCTTC. Translating gives CASSSRTGANYGYTF.

CDR3 amino acids: CASSEFRGRGYNEQFF. As DNA, the CDR3 is TGTGCCAGCAGTGAATTTCGCGGGAGAGGTTACAATGAGCAGTTCTTC. The V gene is TRBV25-1, the J gene TRBJ2-1, with 7 bases fitting TRBD2. V lost 1 base to trimming and J lost 4 bases; unmatched junction nucleotides: 7. The germline CDR1 and CDR2 sequences are MGHDK and SYGVNS. The CDR3 length is 16 residues.

The chain is built from TRBV27 and TRBJ1-2; 7 bases are shared with TRBD1. The junction had 7 bases not matched to a gene; V was cut back by 6 bases and J by 3 bases. Germline CDR1 and CDR2: MNHEY and SMNVEV (reference sequence). This CDR3 spans 14 amino acids. CDR3 sequence: CASRRQGVDYGYTF. The CDR3 DNA is TGTGCCAGCAGGAGACAGGGTGTAGACTATGGCTACACCTTC.

The chain employs TRBV7-2 and TRBJ2-7; TRBD2 matches 13 bases. CDR1 SGHTA and CDR2 FQGNSA come from the germline V gene. The J segment lost 2 bases and the V segment lost 5 bases, leaving 3 bases of the junction unmatched. The CDR3 extends over 15 amino acids. DNA for the CDR3: TGTGCCAGCAGCCTGGGACTAGCGGGGACCTACGAGCAGTACTTC. Protein: CASSLGLAGTYEQYF.